This T cell receptor (beta chain) was captured by sequencing in a study of cytomegalovirus exposure and HLA in healthy donors. Study results and caveats: The study put about 180 TCR beta chains on its list as cytomegalovirus-associated. In a later analysis, V- and J-gene trimming of beta chains associated with a DCLRE1C missense variant, replicated independently.

The PCR made use of 60 Vbeta and 13 Jbeta primers. Authors' processing steps: A later analysis tallied roughly 77 million unique TCR beta chains, 9.5 million to 14 million of them shared. Sequenced by immunoSEQ multiplex PCR; TCRdb stores in-frame clones only, minus some. For V, J and clone size, that table is used; D and trimming come from the DNA. This sample has tens of thousands of clones, with 65% to 75% found just once. Turning to this clone: What it binds is not known.

This CDR3 has 15 amino acids. Germline V CDR1 and CDR2: SGHRS, YFSETQ. V lost 4 bases and J lost 0, with 11 bases in between. The V call is TRBV5-1, the J call TRBJ2-1; tentatively, D is TRBD1 (6 bases). This sequence originates from a woman aged 30 to 39 in good health and CMV-seronegative. Sequences were obtained from PBMCs. The CDR3, as DNA: TGCGCCAGCAGCCCCGGACAGATCTCCTACAATGAGCAGTTCTTC. Translated: CASSPGQISYNEQFF.